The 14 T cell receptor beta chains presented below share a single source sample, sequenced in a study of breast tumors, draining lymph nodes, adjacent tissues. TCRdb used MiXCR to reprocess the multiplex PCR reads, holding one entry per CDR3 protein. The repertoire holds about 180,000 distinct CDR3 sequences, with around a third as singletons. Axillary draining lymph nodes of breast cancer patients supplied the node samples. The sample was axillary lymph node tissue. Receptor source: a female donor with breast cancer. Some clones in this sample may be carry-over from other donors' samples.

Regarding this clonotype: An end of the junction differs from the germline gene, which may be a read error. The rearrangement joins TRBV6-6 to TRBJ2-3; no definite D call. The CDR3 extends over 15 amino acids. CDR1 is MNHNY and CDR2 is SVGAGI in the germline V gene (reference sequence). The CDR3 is CASSHPLGSTDTQYF. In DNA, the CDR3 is TGCGCCAGCAGTCACCCGTTAGGTAGCACAGATACGCAGTATTTT.

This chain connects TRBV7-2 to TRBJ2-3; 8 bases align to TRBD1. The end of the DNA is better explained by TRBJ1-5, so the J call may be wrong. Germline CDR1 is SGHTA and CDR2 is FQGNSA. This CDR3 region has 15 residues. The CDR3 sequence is CASSLLGQETDTQHF. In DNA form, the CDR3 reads TGTGCCAGCAGCTTATTGGGACAGGAGACAGATACGCAGCATTTT.

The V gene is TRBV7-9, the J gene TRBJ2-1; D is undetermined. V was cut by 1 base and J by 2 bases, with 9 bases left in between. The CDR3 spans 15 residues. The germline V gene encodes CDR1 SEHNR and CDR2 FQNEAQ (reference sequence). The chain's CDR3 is CASSLGEIAYNEQFF. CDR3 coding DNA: TGTGCCAGCAGCTTAGGTGAGATAGCCTACAATGAGCAGTTCTTC.

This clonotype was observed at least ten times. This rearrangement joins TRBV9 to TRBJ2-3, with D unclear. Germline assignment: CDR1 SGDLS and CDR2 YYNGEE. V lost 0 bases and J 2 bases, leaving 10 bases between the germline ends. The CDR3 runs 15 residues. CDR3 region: CASSVELLTTDTQYF. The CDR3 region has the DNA TGTGCCAGCAGCGTAGAGCTGCTTACCACAGATACGCAGTATTTT.

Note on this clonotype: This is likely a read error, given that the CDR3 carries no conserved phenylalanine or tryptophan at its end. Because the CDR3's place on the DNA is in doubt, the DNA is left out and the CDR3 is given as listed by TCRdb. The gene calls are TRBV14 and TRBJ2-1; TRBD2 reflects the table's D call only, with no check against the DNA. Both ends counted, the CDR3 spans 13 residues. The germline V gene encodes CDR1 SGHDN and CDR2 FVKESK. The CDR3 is CASSQALLDSGVS.

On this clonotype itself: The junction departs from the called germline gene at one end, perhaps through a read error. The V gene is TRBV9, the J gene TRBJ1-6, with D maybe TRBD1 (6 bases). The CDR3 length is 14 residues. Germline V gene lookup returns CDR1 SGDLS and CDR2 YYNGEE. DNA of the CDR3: TGTGCCAGCAGCGCCCGGGACAATAATTCACCCCCCTACTTT. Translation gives CASSARDNNSPPYF.

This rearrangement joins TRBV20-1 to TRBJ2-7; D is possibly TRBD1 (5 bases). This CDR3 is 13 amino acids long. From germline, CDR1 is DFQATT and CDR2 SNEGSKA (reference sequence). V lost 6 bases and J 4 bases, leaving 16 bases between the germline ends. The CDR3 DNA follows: TGCAGTGCAGGGAACAGGTCGTCGTACGAGCAGTACTTC. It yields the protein CSAGNRSSYEQYF.

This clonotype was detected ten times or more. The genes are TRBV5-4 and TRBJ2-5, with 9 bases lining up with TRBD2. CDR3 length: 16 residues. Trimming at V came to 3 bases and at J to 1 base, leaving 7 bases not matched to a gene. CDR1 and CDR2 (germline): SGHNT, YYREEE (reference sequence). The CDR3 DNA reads TGTGCCAGCAGCTGGGGCGCGGGGGGGCCCCAAGAGACCCAGTACTTC. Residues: CASSWGAGGPQETQYF.

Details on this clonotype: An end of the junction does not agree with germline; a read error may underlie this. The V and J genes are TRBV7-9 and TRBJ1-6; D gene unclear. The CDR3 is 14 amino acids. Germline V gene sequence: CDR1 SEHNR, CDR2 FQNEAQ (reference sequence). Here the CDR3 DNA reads TGTGCCGGCAGCGGGTGGGTAGGTAGGTCACCCCCCCACTTT. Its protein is CAGSGWVGRSPPHF.

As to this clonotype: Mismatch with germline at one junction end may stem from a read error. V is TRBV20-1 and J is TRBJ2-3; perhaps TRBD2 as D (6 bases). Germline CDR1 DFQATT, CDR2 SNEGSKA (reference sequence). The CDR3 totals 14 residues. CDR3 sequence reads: CSGRIRPSADTRYF. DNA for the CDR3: TGCAGTGGCCGGATACGCCCTAGCGCAGATACGCGGTATTTT.

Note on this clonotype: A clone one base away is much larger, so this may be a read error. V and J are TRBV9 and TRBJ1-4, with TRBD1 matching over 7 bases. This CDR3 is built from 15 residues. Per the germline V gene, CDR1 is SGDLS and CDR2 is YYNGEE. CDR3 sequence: CASSLEGQPLEELCF. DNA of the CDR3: TGTGCCAGCAGCCTTGAGGGACAGCCCCTTGAAGAACTGTGTTTT.

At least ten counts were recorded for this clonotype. The CDR3 spells CASSLIEVSYEQYF. DNA of the CDR3: TGTGCCAGCAGCTTGATCGAGGTCTCCTACGAGCAGTACTTC. The genes are TRBV5-5 and TRBJ2-7; D not certain. The CDR3 sequence is 14 residues long. Trimming pared 1 base from V and 0 bases from J, leaving 8 bases between. Germline CDR1 is SGHKS and CDR2 is YYEKEE (reference sequence).

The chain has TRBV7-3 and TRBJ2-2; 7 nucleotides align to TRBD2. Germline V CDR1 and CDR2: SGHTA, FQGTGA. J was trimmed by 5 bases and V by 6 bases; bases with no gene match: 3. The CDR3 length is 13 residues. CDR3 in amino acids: CASSPAGTGELFF. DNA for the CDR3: TGTGCCAGCAGTCCAGCGGGGACCGGGGAGCTGTTTTTT.

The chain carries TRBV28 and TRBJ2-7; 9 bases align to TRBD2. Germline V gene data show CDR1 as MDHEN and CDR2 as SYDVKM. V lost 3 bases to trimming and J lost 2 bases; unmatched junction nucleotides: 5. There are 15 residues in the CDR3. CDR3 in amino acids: CASSFSASGTYEQYF. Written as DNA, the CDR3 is TGTGCCAGCAGTTTTAGCGCTAGCGGGACCTACGAGCAGTACTTC.